These T cell receptor beta chains were read from a single sample in a study of cytomegalovirus exposure and HLA in healthy donors. The protocol was immunoSEQ multiplex PCR, while the TCRdb copy is restricted to in-frame clones and leaves out a portion. The table shows around 150,000 clones, with 75% to 80% occurring only once. The specimen was PBMCs. The receptor source for this set is a young man in good health and CMV-seronegative. Both conserved end residues are part of each CDR3. D genes are given only for firm matches. Only part of the rows carry a size: once, few, many, or a class if the clone is expanded.

-	TRBJ2-3	-	TRBV19	CASSDNRGLSTDTQYF	TGTGCCAGTAGTGACAACAGGGGACTTAGCACAGATACGCAGTATTTT
-	TRBJ2-1	TRBD1	TRBV2	CASSVTGGDYNEQFF	TGTGCCAGCAGTGTGACAGGGGGGGACTACAATGAGCAGTTCTTC
once	TRBJ2-5	-	TRBV19	CASSIGGRGGRETQYF	TGTGCCAGTAGTATAGGGGGACGTGGGGGCAGGGAGACCCAGTACTTC
-	TRBJ1-4	-	TRBV19	CASSIDRSRAANEKLFF	TGTGCCAGTAGTATAGATAGAAGCAGGGCTGCTAATGAAAAACTGTTTTTT
-	TRBJ2-7	-	TRBV29-1	CSGTLGDRSAYEQYF	TGCAGCGGCACCCTGGGCGACAGGTCAGCCTACGAGCAGTACTTC
few	TRBJ2-7	-	TRBV10-2	CASTRDGLSYEQYF	TGCGCCAGCACGCGGGACGGACTCTCCTACGAGCAGTACTTC
once	TRBJ2-1	-	TRBV5-1	CASSLLGHEQFF	TGCGCCAGCAGCTTGTTGGGCCATGAGCAGTTCTTC
-	TRBJ2-3	-	TRBV10-3	CAIGPGDTQYF	TGTGCCATCGGTCCGGGGGATACGCAGTATTTT
-	TRBJ2-1	-	TRBV6-1	CASSEAAGGYNEQFF	TGTGCCAGCAGTGAAGCGGCAGGGGGGTACAATGAGCAGTTCTTC
-	TRBJ1-1	TRBD1	TRBV10-3	CAISGQGRNTEAFF	TGTGCCATCAGCGGACAGGGGCGGAACACTGAAGCTTTCTTT
once	TRBJ1-4	-	TRBV7-9	CASSLVPAANEKLFF	TGTGCCAGCAGCTTAGTCCCGGCGGCTAATGAAAAACTGTTTTTT
-	TRBJ1-2	-	TRBV5-8	CASRYGASGKYGYTF	TGTGCCAGCAGGTACGGGGCAAGCGGGAAGTATGGCTACACCTTC
few	TRBJ1-1	-	TRBV19	CASSIGAGMNTEAFF	TGTGCCAGTAGTATTGGGGCAGGGATGAACACTGAAGCTTTCTTT
-	TRBJ2-7	-	TRBV30	CAWSVSGAGRPTF	TGTGCCTGGAGTGTTTCAGGGGCAGGTCGTCCCACCTTC
once	TRBJ1-2	-	TRBV27	CASSFGGFVDGYTF	TGTGCCAGCAGTTTCGGAGGGTTCGTCGATGGCTACACCTTC
-	TRBJ2-2	TRBD1	TRBV18	CASSPGTGGTGELFF	TGTGCCAGCTCACCAGGGACAGGAGGGACCGGGGAGCTGTTTTTT
-	TRBJ2-7	TRBD1	TRBV9	CASSRDRGLNEQYF	TGTGCCAGCTCCCGGGACAGGGGGTTAAACGAGCAGTACTTC
-	TRBJ2-3	TRBD2	TRBV5-1	CASRGGSLSTDTQYF	TGCGCCAGCAGGGGCGGGAGCCTCTCCACAGATACGCAGTATTTT
-	TRBJ1-4	-	TRBV11-2	CASSLAGTGGGKLFF	TGTGCCAGCAGCTTAGCCGGGACGGGAGGGGGAAAACTGTTTTTT
-	TRBJ1-5	-	TRBV6-1	CASSKQGGNQPQHF	TGTGCCAGCAGCAAACAGGGTGGGAATCAGCCCCAGCATTTT
-	TRBJ1-1	-	TRBV14	CASSRRILGANTEAFF	TGTGCCAGCAGCCGGCGTATTTTGGGGGCGAACACTGAAGCTTTCTTT
-	TRBJ2-7	TRBD2	TRBV9	CASSDLAGAYEQYF	TGTGCCAGCAGCGACCTGGCGGGAGCCTACGAGCAGTACTTC
few	TRBJ2-3	TRBD1	TRBV4-2	CASSQPGQGGDTQYF	TGTGCCAGCAGCCAACCAGGACAGGGAGGCGATACGCAGTATTTT
few	TRBJ2-1	TRBD2	TRBV7-2	CASSFGLAGGPRDEQFF	TGTGCCAGCAGCTTTGGACTAGCGGGGGGCCCCCGCGATGAGCAGTTCTTC
-	TRBJ1-2	-	TRBV7-9	CASSSGRQPNYGYTF	TGTGCCAGCAGCTCCGGCAGGCAGCCAAACTATGGCTACACCTTC
-	TRBJ2-1	-	TRBV27	CASSFQAEGEQFF	TGTGCCAGCAGTTTTCAGGCGGAGGGTGAGCAGTTCTTC
-	TRBJ2-5	TRBD1	TRBV2	CASTRDRGRETQYF	TGTGCCAGCACCCGGGACAGGGGAAGGGAGACCCAGTACTTC
-	TRBJ2-5	-	TRBV30	CAWNSRQAEETQYF	TGTGCCTGGAACTCTCGACAGGCCGAAGAGACCCAGTACTTC
few	TRBJ1-2	-	TRBV28	CASRERADYGYTF	TGTGCCAGCAGGGAGAGGGCAGACTATGGCTACACCTTC
-	TRBJ2-7	TRBD1	TRBV2	CASRRQGGPYYEQYF	TGTGCCAGCAGGAGACAGGGGGGGCCTTACTACGAGCAGTACTTC
-	TRBJ1-4	-	TRBV7-6	CASSSQGNEKLFF	TGTGCCAGCAGCTCCCAGGGAAATGAAAAACTGTTTTTT
-	TRBJ2-1	-	TRBV5-6	CASSLRGAGSYNEQFF	TGTGCCAGCAGCCTTAGAGGGGCGGGGTCCTACAATGAGCAGTTCTTC
-	TRBJ2-5	-	TRBV30	CAWTTLYGKETQYF	TGTGCCTGGACTACTCTGTACGGGAAAGAGACCCAGTACTTC
-	TRBJ2-3	-	TRBV10-2	CASSELRDTQYF	TGCGCCAGCAGTGAGTTGCGAGATACGCAGTATTTT
-	TRBJ1-5	-	TRBV5-4	CASSWDTDQPQHF	TGTGCCAGCAGCTGGGACACCGATCAGCCCCAGCATTTT
-	TRBJ1-1	-	TRBV5-8	CAVHQGWGEAFF	TGTGCCGTACACCAGGGATGGGGTGAAGCTTTCTTT
once	TRBJ1-1	-	TRBV6-5	CASSPRGSNTEAFF	TGTGCCAGCAGTCCCAGGGGCTCGAACACTGAAGCTTTCTTT
-	TRBJ2-7	TRBD1	TRBV29-1	CSSIDSPGQTSYEQYF	TGCAGCTCCATAGATAGCCCGGGACAGACCTCCTACGAGCAGTACTTC
-	TRBJ2-7	-	TRBV28	CASTAGTTHYEQYF	TGTGCCAGCACTGCGGGAACGACCCACTACGAGCAGTACTTC
-	TRBJ1-1	-	TRBV5-4	CASSLAGVGTEAFF	TGTGCCAGCAGCTTGGCAGGGGTTGGCACTGAAGCTTTCTTT
-	TRBJ2-1	TRBD2	TRBV28	CASRSSGRGGNEQFF	TGTGCCAGCAGGTCTAGCGGGAGGGGGGGGAATGAGCAGTTCTTC
-	TRBJ1-6	-	TRBV7-9	CASRTGLSPLHF	TGTGCCAGCAGGACAGGTCTTTCACCCCTCCACTTT
once	TRBJ2-7	-	TRBV7-9	CASSPKGTSSYEQYF	TGTGCCAGCAGCCCGAAGGGGACTTCCTCCTACGAGCAGTACTTC
few	TRBJ1-2	-	TRBV20-1	CSAYEYGYTF	TGCAGTGCCTACGAATATGGCTACACCTTC
-	TRBJ2-1	-	TRBV6-5	CASSLAGTANEQFF	TGTGCCAGCAGTTTGGCCGGGACTGCAAATGAGCAGTTCTTC
-	TRBJ2-1	TRBD2	TRBV4-2	CASSQESGAYNEQFF	TGTGCCAGCAGCCAAGAAAGCGGGGCCTACAATGAGCAGTTCTTC
-	TRBJ1-2	-	TRBV11-2	CASSPQSQGDGYTF	TGTGCCAGCAGCCCCCAGTCACAGGGCGATGGCTACACCTTC
-	TRBJ1-1	-	TRBV7-9	CASSLSRLNTEAFF	TGTGCCAGCAGCTTAAGTCGGTTGAACACTGAAGCTTTCTTT
once	TRBJ2-7	-	TRBV20-1	CSASRDYEQYF	TGCAGTGCGAGCCGGGACTACGAGCAGTACTTC
-	TRBJ2-1	TRBD1	TRBV2	CASTRDSSYNEQFF	TGTGCCAGCACCCGGGACAGCTCCTACAATGAGCAGTTCTTC
-	TRBJ2-7	-	TRBV11-3	CASSPEGYEQYF	TGTGCCAGCAGCCCCGAGGGCTACGAGCAGTACTTC
-	TRBJ1-5	-	TRBV12-5	CASGSPTVPHGNQPQHF	TGTGCTAGTGGTTCCCCTACAGTACCCCATGGCAATCAGCCCCAGCATTTT
-	TRBJ1-2	TRBD1	TRBV9	CASSVGTGVDYGYTF	TGTGCCAGCAGCGTAGGCACAGGGGTGGACTATGGCTACACCTTC
-	TRBJ1-1	-	TRBV7-9	CASSPRGLQGNTEAFF	TGTGCCAGCAGCCCGCGCGGTCTCCAGGGGAACACTGAAGCTTTCTTT